Listed below are T cell receptor beta chains from one sample, sequenced in a study of cytomegalovirus exposure and HLA in healthy donors. The assay was immunoSEQ multiplex PCR, and TCRdb's table has in-frame clones only and misses some. There are 55,000 or so clones in the sample, with 12% held by the top ten. Input material: PBMCs. The receptors derive from a woman aged 25 to 39 in good health and CMV-seropositive. Both conserved end residues are part of each CDR3. The D gene is left open where the match is weak.

v_call: TRBV19
d_call: TRBD2
j_call: TRBJ2-3
cdr3_aa: CASSIGREGLDTQYF
cdr3_nt: TGTGCCAGTAGTATAGGGCGGGAGGGACTAGATACGCAGTATTTT

v_call: TRBV30
d_call: TRBD1
j_call: TRBJ1-2
cdr3_aa: CVVPGRQGGYTF
cdr3_nt: TGTGTCGTACCCGGCAGACAGGGAGGCTACACCTTC

v_call: TRBV29-1
d_call: .
j_call: TRBJ2-1
cdr3_aa: CSVGIAYNEQFF
cdr3_nt: TGCAGCGTTGGGATAGCGTACAATGAGCAGTTCTTC

v_call: TRBV6-5
d_call: TRBD2
j_call: TRBJ2-7
cdr3_aa: CASRGLARSYEQYF
cdr3_nt: TGTGCCAGCAGGGGACTAGCGAGGTCCTACGAGCAGTACTTC

v_call: TRBV18
d_call: TRBD2
j_call: TRBJ2-3
cdr3_aa: CASSPQSGKRTDTQYF
cdr3_nt: TGTGCCAGCTCACCCCAGAGCGGGAAACGGACAGATACGCAGTATTTT

v_call: TRBV30
d_call: TRBD1
j_call: TRBJ1-4
cdr3_aa: CAWGSRQGAGEKLFF
cdr3_nt: TGTGCCTGGGGGTCCCGACAGGGGGCTGGGGAAAAACTGTTTTTT

v_call: TRBV7-8
d_call: .
j_call: TRBJ2-7
cdr3_aa: CASSSTAASYEQYF
cdr3_nt: TGTGCCAGCAGCTCGACAGCAGCCTCCTACGAGCAGTACTTC

v_call: TRBV19
d_call: .
j_call: TRBJ1-5
cdr3_aa: CASSIQGGGNQPQHF
cdr3_nt: TGTGCCAGTAGTATTCAGGGTGGGGGCAATCAGCCCCAGCATTTT

v_call: TRBV5-6
d_call: .
j_call: TRBJ2-7
cdr3_aa: CASSLGASYEQYF
cdr3_nt: TGTGCCAGCAGCTTGGGAGCATCTTACGAGCAGTACTTC

v_call: TRBV5-1
d_call: TRBD1
j_call: TRBJ2-7
cdr3_aa: CASSLDPGTAYEQYF
cdr3_nt: TGCGCCAGCAGCTTGGACCCCGGGACAGCCTACGAGCAGTACTTC

v_call: TRBV28
d_call: TRBD1
j_call: TRBJ1-2
cdr3_aa: CASSLYNLAGGVGSYGYTF
cdr3_nt: TGTGCCAGCAGTTTATATAACTTGGCAGGGGGCGTTGGTAGCTATGGCTACACCTTC

v_call: TRBV9
d_call: .
j_call: TRBJ2-7
cdr3_aa: CASSVGTSYEQYF
cdr3_nt: TGTGCCAGCAGCGTAGGCACTTCCTACGAGCAGTACTTC

v_call: TRBV28
d_call: TRBD1
j_call: TRBJ1-2
cdr3_aa: CASSVQGTYGYTF
cdr3_nt: TGTGCCAGCAGTGTACAGGGGACCTATGGCTACACCTTC

v_call: TRBV4-2
d_call: .
j_call: TRBJ2-7
cdr3_aa: CASSQAGGSAYEQYF
cdr3_nt: TGTGCCAGCAGCCAAGCAGGCGGGTCCGCCTACGAGCAGTACTTC

v_call: TRBV5-5
d_call: .
j_call: TRBJ1-2
cdr3_aa: CASSLAGVYGYTF
cdr3_nt: TGTGCCAGCAGCTTGGCGGGGGTCTATGGCTACACCTTC

v_call: TRBV19
d_call: .
j_call: TRBJ2-7
cdr3_aa: CASSMLPGEAYEQYF
cdr3_nt: TGTGCCAGTAGTATGCTCCCAGGGGAAGCCTACGAGCAGTACTTC

v_call: TRBV6-1
d_call: TRBD1
j_call: TRBJ2-4
cdr3_aa: CASSALPSQQGARAKNIQYF
cdr3_nt: TGTGCCAGCAGTGCCTTACCCTCACAACAGGGGGCTAGAGCCAAAAACATTCAGTACTTC

v_call: TRBV14
d_call: .
j_call: TRBJ2-3
cdr3_aa: CASSPGLELGDTQYF
cdr3_nt: TGTGCCAGCTCCCCCGGACTCGAGTTAGGGGATACGCAGTATTTT

v_call: TRBV6-1
d_call: .
j_call: TRBJ2-7
cdr3_aa: CASSERTETLVSYEQYF
cdr3_nt: TGTGCCAGCAGTGAACGGACGGAAACACTAGTCTCCTACGAGCAGTACTTC

v_call: TRBV5-1
d_call: .
j_call: TRBJ1-2
cdr3_aa: CASSQRPNPAGYTF
cdr3_nt: TGCGCCAGCAGCCAAAGACCCAATCCAGCGGGCTACACCTTC

v_call: TRBV7-9
d_call: .
j_call: TRBJ1-2
cdr3_aa: CASGQTNYGYTF
cdr3_nt: TGTGCCAGTGGACAGACTAACTATGGCTACACCTTC

v_call: TRBV5-6
d_call: TRBD2
j_call: TRBJ2-3
cdr3_aa: CASSLFWSGGQVGTDTQYF
cdr3_nt: TGTGCCAGCAGCTTATTTTGGAGCGGGGGCCAGGTTGGCACAGATACGCAGTATTTT

v_call: TRBV5-1
d_call: .
j_call: TRBJ2-7
cdr3_aa: CASSLGQSEQYF
cdr3_nt: TGCGCCAGCAGCTTGGGGCAGTCCGAGCAGTACTTC

v_call: TRBV7-9
d_call: .
j_call: TRBJ1-1
cdr3_aa: CASSSGSAGNTEAFF
cdr3_nt: TGTGCCAGCAGCTCCGGTTCGGCGGGGAACACTGAAGCTTTCTTT

v_call: TRBV19
d_call: .
j_call: TRBJ1-1
cdr3_aa: CASSIAGGTEAFF
cdr3_nt: TGTGCCAGTAGTATAGCGGGGGGCACTGAAGCTTTCTTT

v_call: TRBV27
d_call: .
j_call: TRBJ2-7
cdr3_aa: CASSPGQLEQYF
cdr3_nt: TGTGCCAGCAGCCCCGGACAGCTAGAGCAGTACTTC

v_call: TRBV28
d_call: TRBD1
j_call: TRBJ2-6
cdr3_aa: CASGGGQGHISGANVLTF
cdr3_nt: TGTGCCAGCGGCGGGGGACAGGGGCATATCTCTGGGGCCAACGTCCTGACTTTC

v_call: TRBV7-2
d_call: .
j_call: TRBJ2-7
cdr3_aa: CASSARPGTFSYEQYF
cdr3_nt: TGTGCCAGCAGCGCACGACCCGGGACATTTTCCTACGAGCAGTACTTC

v_call: TRBV5-1
d_call: .
j_call: TRBJ1-1
cdr3_aa: CASSVGEGEAFF
cdr3_nt: TGCGCCAGCAGCGTAGGGGAAGGCGAAGCTTTCTTT

v_call: TRBV18
d_call: .
j_call: TRBJ2-7
cdr3_aa: CASSPPESSYEQYF
cdr3_nt: TGTGCCAGCTCACCACCCGAGTCCTCCTACGAGCAGTACTTC

v_call: TRBV28
d_call: .
j_call: TRBJ1-5
cdr3_aa: CASSCDRISNQPQHF
cdr3_nt: TGTGCCAGCAGTTGTGACAGGATTAGCAATCAGCCCCAGCATTTT

v_call: TRBV7-9
d_call: .
j_call: TRBJ2-5
cdr3_aa: CASEMRDETQYF
cdr3_nt: TGTGCCAGCGAGATGAGGGATGAGACCCAGTACTTC

v_call: TRBV29-1
d_call: .
j_call: TRBJ1-1
cdr3_aa: CSSSTDTEAFF
cdr3_nt: TGCAGCTCTTCAACAGATACTGAAGCTTTCTTT

v_call: TRBV15
d_call: TRBD2
j_call: TRBJ2-1
cdr3_aa: CATSGRLAGVSYNEQFF
cdr3_nt: TGTGCCACCAGCGGGAGACTAGCGGGGGTTTCCTACAATGAGCAGTTCTTC

v_call: TRBV11-3
d_call: TRBD1
j_call: TRBJ1-2
cdr3_aa: CASSLGQEYGYTF
cdr3_nt: TGTGCCAGCAGCCTAGGACAGGAATATGGCTACACCTTC

v_call: TRBV7-6
d_call: .
j_call: TRBJ2-3
cdr3_aa: CASSHPKSSTDTQYF
cdr3_nt: TGTGCCAGCAGCCATCCTAAAAGTAGCACAGATACGCAGTATTTT